This entry lists 32 T cell receptor beta chains sequenced from one sample in a study of CD8 T cells in Susac syndrome (dated by TCRdb to 2018 to 2020). Receptors were amplified or captured by the immunoSEQ multiplex PCR assay. RNA was extracted using the RNeasy kit, and roughly 0.45 to 1 ug of the RNA was reverse transcribed with random hexamers. TCRdb applied fastp at Q25 and MiXCR to the public reads, then kept only in-frame beta chains. Each entry is one CDR3 protein sequence, shown with its most common DNA and genes. Recorded for this sample are approximately 300,000 distinct CDR3 sequences; around 91% of them occurred a single time. The ten largest clonotypes hold approximately 0.18% of the sample. Sequenced input: CD8+ T cells from PBMCs. Source of these receptors: a human donor with multiple sclerosis.

The chain links TRBV3-1 to TRBJ1-2; D call uncertain. This CDR3 contains 14 residues. With 6 bases removed from V and 7 bases from J, the gap between germline ends came to 18 bases. Per the germline V gene, CDR1 is LGHDT and CDR2 is YNNKEL (reference sequence). DNA of the CDR3: TGTGCCAGCAGGTCCAGGAACGGAATTGCTGGCTACACCTTC. Translated: CASRSRNGIAGYTF.

In this sample, this clonotype turned up once. This sequence joins TRBV5-1 and TRBJ1-2; 7 bases agree with TRBD1. V lost 4 bases to trimming and J lost 6 bases; unmatched junction nucleotides: 6. Germline CDR1 is SGHRS and CDR2 is YFSETQ. CDR3 length equals 13 residues. The CDR3 here is CASSQTGANGYTF. DNA of the CDR3: TGCGCCAGCAGCCAAACAGGGGCCAATGGCTACACCTTC.

V and J are TRBV4-3 and TRBJ2-5, with unresolved D. Deletions cut 0 bases from V and 5 bases from J, with 13 bases between. The CDR3 is 15 amino acids. CDR1 is LGHNA and CDR2 is YSLEER in the germline V gene. The CDR3 bases are TGCGCCAGCAGCCAAGATATAGGGTTGTGGGAGACCCAGTACTTC. This codes for CASSQDIGLWETQYF.

V gene TRBV27 combines with J gene TRBJ2-7, with D maybe TRBD2 (6 bases). The CDR3 has 13 residues. Per the germline V gene, CDR1 is MNHEY and CDR2 is SMNVEV (reference sequence). V dropped 5 bases and J dropped 3 bases, with 11 bases sitting between them. CDR3 loop: CASSAGYHYEQYF. CDR3 coding DNA: TGTGCCAGCAGTGCGGGGTATCACTACGAGCAGTACTTC.

The chain links TRBV20-1 to TRBJ2-1; weak D call: TRBD1 (5 bases). Germline V lookup: CDR1 DFQATT, CDR2 SNEGSKA (reference sequence). The V end lost 2 bases, the J end lost 7 bases, and 9 bases lay between the germline ends. This CDR3 comprises 12 residues. CDR3 loop: CSARSQGNEQFF. The DNA for the CDR3 is TGCAGTGCTAGATCCCAGGGTAATGAGCAGTTCTTC.

CDR3 sequence reads: CSARQGAGVVKVGETQYF. CDR3 in DNA: TGCAGTGCTAGGCAGGGGGCGGGAGTAGTAAAAGTCGGGGAGACCCAGTACTTC. The chain links TRBV20-1 to TRBJ2-5, with D perhaps TRBD1 (8 bases). This CDR3 region has 18 residues. Germline V gene lookup returns CDR1 DFQATT and CDR2 SNEGSKA (reference sequence). Trimming took off 3 bases at V and 5 bases at J, with 28 bases between the two ends.

The chain is built from TRBV4-3 and TRBJ2-7, with TRBD2 as a possible D gene (5 bases). The V gene lost 1 base and the J gene lost 6 bases, with 13 bases spanning the gap. CDR3 length: 14 residues. Germline CDR1 LGHNA, CDR2 YSLEER. The CDR3 region is CASSQGTTSPEQYF. In DNA, the CDR3 is TGCGCCAGCAGCCAAGGTACCACTAGTCCCGAGCAGTACTTC.

V usage is TRBV4-1 and J usage is TRBJ2-5; TRBD1 or TRBD2 may be the D gene (5 bases each). Trimming took 1 base from V and 8 from J, leaving 11 bases between them. The germline gives CDR1 MGHRA, CDR2 YSYEKL. The CDR3 spans 13 residues. The CDR3 DNA follows: TGCGCCAGCAGCCAAGGGGGGATCGGCACCCAGTACTTC. Its protein product is CASSQGGIGTQYF.

This clonotype was seen once. The gene calls are TRBV9 and TRBJ1-1; D is perhaps TRBD1 (6 bases). Looked up from germline, CDR1 is SGDLS and CDR2 is YYNGEE. Trimming removed 7 bases from V and 0 bases from J, with 19 bases in between. CDR3 length: 16 residues. The CDR3 coding sequence is TGTGCCAGCGGTGAGGGGGTAGAATCGATGAACACTGAAGCTTTCTTT. Translating gives CASGEGVESMNTEAFF.

V usage is TRBV28 and J usage is TRBJ1-5; tentatively, D is TRBD1 (5 bases). Deletions cut 3 bases from V and 15 bases from J, with 12 bases between. The CDR3 spans 11 residues. Germline values: CDR1 MDHEN, CDR2 SYDVKM. The CDR3: CASSLGTQRHF. CDR3 coding DNA: TGTGCCAGCAGTTTGGGGACCCAGCGGCATTTT.

Notes on this clonotype: The junction departs from the called germline gene at one end, perhaps through a read error. J is TRBJ2-1 and V is TRBV19; D tentatively fits TRBD1 or TRBD2 (5 bases each). CDR1 is LNHDA, CDR2 SQIVND, per germline (reference sequence). The CDR3 loop spans 12 amino acids. The CDR3 spells CAGSTWGNEQFF. CDR3 coding DNA: TGTGCCGGTAGTACCTGGGGGAACGAGCAGTTCTTC. Variable domain in full (rest from reference TRBV19 and TRBJ2-1): DGGITQSPKYLFRKEGQNVTLSCEQNLNHDAMYWYRQDPGQGLRLIYYSQIVNDFQKGDIAEGYSVSREKKESFPLTVTSAQKNPTAFYLCAGSTWGNEQFFGPGTRLTVL.

This sequence joins TRBV6-2 or TRBV6-3 and TRBJ1-5, with TRBD1 matching over 8 bases. This CDR3 is 18 amino acids long. Per the germline V gene, CDR1 is MNHEY and CDR2 is SVGEGT. With V trimmed by 3 bases and J by 0 bases, 10 bases remained unmatched. The CDR3 loop reads CASSYTPVGTGSNQPQHF. CDR3 sequence (DNA): TGTGCCAGCAGTTATACCCCGGTGGGGACAGGTAGCAATCAGCCCCAGCATTTT.

This sequence joins TRBV28 and TRBJ2-4; D remains unclear. The V end was cut by 2 bases, the J end by 4 bases, with 12 bases between. The CDR3 extends over 15 amino acids. Looked up from germline, CDR1 is MDHEN and CDR2 is SYDVKM. CDR3 protein: CASSLVSDEKNIQYF. In DNA, the CDR3 is TGTGCCAGCAGTTTAGTCTCGGACGAGAAAAACATTCAGTACTTC.

V is TRBV5-4 and J is TRBJ2-2, with D possibly called TRBD1 or TRBD2 (5 bases each). Germline-derived CDR1 and CDR2 are SGHNT and YYREEE (reference sequence). V was shortened by 5 bases and J by 6 bases, with 14 bases between the two germline ends. The CDR3 covers 14 residues. In DNA, the CDR3 is TGTGCCAGCAGGCCGGGGACCAGCCCCGGGGAGCTGTTTTTT. Its protein product is CASRPGTSPGELFF. The full variable domain, completed using reference TRBV5-4 and TRBJ2-2, is ETGVTQSPTHLIKTRGQQVTLRCSSQSGHNTVSWYQQALGQGPQFIFQYYREEENGRGNFPPRFSGLQFPNYSSELNVNALELDDSALYLCASRPGTSPGELFFGEGSRLTVL.

This clonotype appeared once. The V and J genes are TRBV19 and TRBJ1-2; no clear D. V lost 9 bases and J 4 bases, leaving 9 bases between the germline ends. Germline V CDR1 and CDR2: LNHDA, SQIVND (reference sequence). CDR3 length: 11 residues. The DNA for the CDR3 is TGTGCCAGCTCAAGCACCTATGGCTACACCTTC. Its protein is CASSSTYGYTF.

This clonotype was observed once. The chain's CDR3 is CASSVAGRNTDTQYF. DNA for the CDR3: TGTGCCAGCAGCGTGGCCGGGAGAAACACAGATACGCAGTATTTT. The chain employs TRBV9 and TRBJ2-3; tentative D call: TRBD2 (6 bases). CDR3 length equals 15 residues. Germline-derived CDR1 and CDR2 are SGDLS and YYNGEE. The V end was cut by 2 bases, the J end by 2 bases, with 12 bases between.

The chain combines TRBV11-2 with TRBJ2-1; D not resolved. Between the trimmed V and J ends, which lost 9 bases and 4 bases, there was a span of 10 bases. The CDR3 extends over 12 amino acids. Germline V CDR1 and CDR2: SGHAT, FQNNGV. CDR3 nucleotides: TGTGCCAGTACGAACCGATACAATGAGCAGTTCTTC. This codes for CASTNRYNEQFF. The variable domain in full, with the rest retrieved from reference TRBV11-2 and TRBJ2-1, is EAGVAQSPRYKIIEKRQSVAFWCNPISGHATLYWYQQILGQGPKLLIQFQNNGVVDDSQLPKDRFSAERLKGVDSTLKIQPAKLEDSAVYLCASTNRYNEQFFGPGTRLTVL.

The chain uses TRBV29-1 and TRBJ2-7; D ambiguous. The CDR3 is 12 amino acids. Germline V lookup: CDR1 SQVTM, CDR2 ANQGSEA. V dropped 5 bases and J dropped 0 bases, with 8 bases sitting between them. The CDR3: CSVHLGSYEQYF. CDR3 nucleotides: TGCAGCGTTCACCTTGGCTCCTACGAGCAGTACTTC.

Only a few counts were recorded for this clonotype. V gene TRBV7-2 combines with J gene TRBJ2-3; the D gene is possibly TRBD1 (6 bases). CDR3 size: 17 residues. Germline V gives CDR1 SGHTA, CDR2 FQGNSA. V lost 5 bases, J lost 0 bases, and 18 bases lay in between. The CDR3 protein is CASSPLGADLSTDTQYF. As DNA, the CDR3 is TGTGCCAGCAGCCCCTTGGGGGCGGACCTTAGCACAGATACGCAGTATTTT.

This sequence joins TRBV28 and TRBJ1-6; 7 bases fit TRBD1. The length of the CDR3 is 15 residues. The V segment lost 5 bases and the J segment 6 bases; nucleotides outside the gene matches: 7. Germline assignment: CDR1 MDHEN and CDR2 SYDVKM. DNA for the CDR3: TGTGCCAGCAGTGAATCGGGGACAGCTAATTCACCCCTCCACTTT. Protein product: CASSESGTANSPLHF. The whole variable domain, filled in from reference TRBV28 and TRBJ1-6, reads DVKVTQSSRYLVKRTGEKVFLECVQDMDHENMFWYRQDPGLGLRLIYFSYDVKMKEKGDIPEGYSVSREKKERFSLILESASTNQTSMYLCASSESGTANSPLHFGNGTRLTVT.

This CDR3 is CASSQTGPGNEQFF. As DNA, the CDR3 is TGTGCCAGCAGCCAAACAGGGCCTGGTAATGAGCAGTTCTTC. This chain joins TRBV7-6 and TRBJ2-1, with a weak D call TRBD1 (6 bases). CDR1 SGHVS and CDR2 FNYEAQ come from the germline V gene. Trimming removed 5 bases at V and 7 bases at J, with 15 bases between. The CDR3 contains 14 residues.

The chain combines TRBV4-1 with TRBJ2-1; 11 bases map to TRBD1. V trimming: 3 bases; J trimming: 8 bases; junction bases outside the gene matches: 9. CDR3 length equals 16 residues. Germline assignment: CDR1 MGHRA and CDR2 YSYEKL. The CDR3 region is CASSQAGTGGGDEQFF. DNA for the CDR3: TGCGCCAGCAGCCAGGCCGGGACAGGGGGTGGAGATGAGCAGTTCTTC.

This chain links TRBV19 with TRBJ2-7; D gene ambiguous. CDR1 is LNHDA and CDR2 is SQIVND in the germline V gene (reference sequence). Trimming took 6 bases from V and 2 from J, leaving 14 bases between them. The CDR3 consists of 14 residues. The CDR3 sequence is CASRQWEGTYEQYF. CDR3 sequence (DNA): TGTGCCAGTAGACAGTGGGAAGGGACCTACGAGCAGTACTTC.

The chain joins TRBV29-1 to TRBJ2-5; 9 nucleotides match TRBD1. The CDR3 has 14 amino acids. After removal of 1 base from V and 5 bases from J, the junction contained 5 bases not matched to a gene. Germline CDR1 is SQVTM and CDR2 is ANQGSEA. The CDR3, as DNA: TGCAGCGTTGAAGCCCAAGACAGGGGGGAGACCCAGTACTTC. Its protein product is CSVEAQDRGETQYF.

The V and J genes are TRBV25-1 and TRBJ2-5; 12 bases are shared with TRBD2. V shed 6 bases and J 5 bases; nucleotides not matched to a gene: 4. The germline CDR1 and CDR2 sequences are MGHDK and SYGVNS. The CDR3 has 14 amino acids. The CDR3 DNA sequence: TGTGCCAGCAGCTACGGGACTAGCGGGGAGACCCAGTACTTC. Amino acids: CASSYGTSGETQYF.

The chain combines TRBV5-1 with TRBJ2-7; tentative D call: TRBD1 (6 bases). The CDR3 covers 14 residues. Germline-derived CDR1 and CDR2 are SGHRS and YFSETQ. V gave up 3 bases and J gave up 3 bases, with 13 bases separating them. The CDR3 nucleotides are TGCGCCAGCAGCTGGAACAGGGAACACTACGAGCAGTACTTC. Residues: CASSWNREHYEQYF.

The chain links TRBV11-2 to TRBJ2-2; no clear D. The CDR3 contains 12 residues. The V end lost 4 bases, the J end lost 7 bases, and 7 bases lay between the germline ends. Germline V gene data show CDR1 as SGHAT and CDR2 as FQNNGV. The CDR3 loop is CASSSHNGELFF. For the CDR3, the DNA is TGTGCCAGCAGCTCGCACAACGGGGAGCTGTTTTTT.

The genes are TRBV3-1 and TRBJ2-1; D gene ambiguous. The CDR3 totals 15 residues. Looked up from germline, CDR1 is LGHDT and CDR2 is YNNKEL (reference sequence). Trimming stripped 6 bases from V and 9 bases from J, with 21 bases between. CDR3 loop: CASSYLALRKFEQFF. The DNA for the CDR3 is TGTGCCAGCAGTTATTTAGCCCTTCGTAAATTTGAGCAGTTCTTC.

The chain uses TRBV7-2 and TRBJ1-1; D is undetermined. CDR1 and CDR2 from the germline V gene are SGHTA and FQGNSA. Trimming took off 4 bases at V and 4 bases at J, with 7 bases between the two ends. CDR3 length: 12 amino acids. The CDR3 spells CASSSRPTEAFF. The CDR3 nucleotides are TGTGCCAGCAGCTCTCGTCCCACTGAAGCTTTCTTT. The full variable domain, its missing parts supplied by reference TRBV7-2 and TRBJ1-1, is GAGVSQSPSNKVTEKGKDVELRCDPISGHTALYWYRQSLGQGLEFLIYFQGNSAPDKSGLPSDRFSAERTGGSVSTLTIQRTQQEDSAVYLCASSSRPTEAFFGQGTRLTVV.

This clonotype came up a few times. The chain is built from TRBV19 and TRBJ1-1; TRBD1 is a possible D gene (5 bases). V shed 5 bases and J shed 0 bases, with 10 bases lying between them. Germline CDR1 LNHDA, CDR2 SQIVND (reference sequence). The CDR3 contains 14 residues. The CDR3 reads CASSLGGVNTEAFF. The DNA for the CDR3 is TGTGCCAGTAGTCTCGGGGGAGTGAACACTGAAGCTTTCTTT.

The genes are TRBV7-9 and TRBJ2-7; D unresolved. The CDR3 is 15 residues long. V was clipped by 1 base and J by 0 bases, with 10 bases between them. CDR1 SEHNR and CDR2 FQNEAQ come from the germline V gene (reference sequence). DNA of the CDR3: TGTGCCAGCAGCTTAGGTAGGCTATACTCCTACGAGCAGTACTTC. Protein product: CASSLGRLYSYEQYF.

V gene TRBV27 combines with J gene TRBJ2-5, with D perhaps TRBD1 (6 bases). This CDR3 has 16 residues. From germline, CDR1 is MNHEY and CDR2 SMNVEV (reference sequence). V lost 2 bases to trimming and J lost 5 bases, with 18 bases between them. The CDR3 here is CASSLGVLGGSETQYF. In nucleotides, the CDR3 is TGTGCCAGCAGTTTAGGGGTTCTAGGGGGATCGGAGACCCAGTACTTC.